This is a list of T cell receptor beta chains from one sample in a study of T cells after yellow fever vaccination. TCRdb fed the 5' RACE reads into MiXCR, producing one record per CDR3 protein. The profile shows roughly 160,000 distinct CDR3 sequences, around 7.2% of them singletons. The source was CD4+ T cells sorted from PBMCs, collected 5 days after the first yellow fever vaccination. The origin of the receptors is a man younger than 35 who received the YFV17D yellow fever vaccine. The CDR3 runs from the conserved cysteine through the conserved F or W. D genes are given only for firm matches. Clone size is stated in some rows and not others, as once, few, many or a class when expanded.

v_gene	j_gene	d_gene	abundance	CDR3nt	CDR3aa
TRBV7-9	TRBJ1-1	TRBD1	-	TGTGCCAGCAGCTTAGGACAGGGGGCCCATGGCACTGAAGCTTTCTTT	CASSLGQGAHGTEAFF
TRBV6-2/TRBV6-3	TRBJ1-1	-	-	TGTGCCAGCAGTTACCCTCTGGACAGCCCCCCTGAAGCTTTCTTT	CASSYPLDSPPEAFF
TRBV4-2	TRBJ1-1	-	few	TGTGCCAGGACGGTTTCGGGGAACACTGAAGCTTTCTTT	CARTVSGNTEAFF
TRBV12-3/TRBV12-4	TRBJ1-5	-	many	TGTGCCAGCAGTTCTGAGACGCGGGAAAGGGGTCAGCCCCAGCATTTT	CASSSETRERGQPQHF
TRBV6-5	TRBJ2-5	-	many	TGTGCCAGCAGTTACGGGGACATGGGAGAGACCCAGTACTTC	CASSYGDMGETQYF
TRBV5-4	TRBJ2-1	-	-	TGTGCCAGCAGCATGACTACCTCCTCTTCGCATGAGCAGTTCTTC	CASSMTTSSSHEQFF
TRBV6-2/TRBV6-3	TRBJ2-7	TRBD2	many	TGTGCCAGCAGCCGGGGGGTAGAGGGCGTTCACTACGAGCAGTACTTC	CASSRGVEGVHYEQYF
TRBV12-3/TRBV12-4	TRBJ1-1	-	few	TGTGCCTCTCGAGGGGCAGCCGGGACTGAAGCTTTCTTT	CASRGAAGTEAFF
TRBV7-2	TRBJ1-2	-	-	TGTGCCAGCAGCCGGCGGGCTAACTATGGCTACACCTTC	CASSRRANYGYTF
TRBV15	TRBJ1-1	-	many	TGTGCCACCAGCGTGGACGGAAAATTTGAAGCTTTCTTT	CATSVDGKFEAFF
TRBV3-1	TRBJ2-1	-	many	TGTGCCAGCAGCCAAGATACCGTCAGGAGGCTCGAGTTCTTC	CASSQDTVRRLEFF
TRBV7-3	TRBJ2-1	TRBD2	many	TGTGCCAGCAGCTTACATAGCGGACTAGCGGGGACGGGTGAGCAGTTCTTC	CASSLHSGLAGTGEQFF
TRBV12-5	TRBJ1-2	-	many	TGTGCTAGTGGTTTGGGGCAGTACGCTGGCTACACCTTC	CASGLGQYAGYTF
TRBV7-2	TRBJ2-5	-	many	TGTGCCAGCAGCCAACGGACTTTGCAAGAGACCCAGTACTTC	CASSQRTLQETQYF
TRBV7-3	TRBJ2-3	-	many	TGTGCCAGCAGTTTCAACTCCGCCACAGATACGCAGTATTTT	CASSFNSATDTQYF
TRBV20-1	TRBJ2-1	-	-	TGCAGTGCTAGAGATTCGGAGCGTATGAACAATGAGCAGTTCTTC	CSARDSERMNNEQFF
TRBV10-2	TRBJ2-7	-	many	TGCGCCAGCAGTAGAGACAGTTACGAGCAGTACTTC	CASSRDSYEQYF
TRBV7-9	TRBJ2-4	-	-	TGTGCCAGCAGCCCGTCCGGGACCCAAGGGTCCCCTCAGTACTTC	CASSPSGTQGSPQYF
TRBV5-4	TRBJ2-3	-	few	TGTGCCAGCAGCTTGGATGGTTTATCTAGCACAGATACGCAGTATTTT	CASSLDGLSSTDTQYF
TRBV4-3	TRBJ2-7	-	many	TGCGCCAGCAGCCAAGAAGGAGTGCCCCCGTACGAGCAGTACTTC	CASSQEGVPPYEQYF
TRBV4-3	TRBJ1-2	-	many	TGCGCCAGCAGCCAAGGTCATGGGGTTTTCTATGGCTACACCTTC	CASSQGHGVFYGYTF
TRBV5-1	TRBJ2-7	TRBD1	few	TGCGCCAGCAGCCAAAGACTTAACCGGGACAGTGGGAAGTACGAGCAGTACTTC	CASSQRLNRDSGKYEQYF
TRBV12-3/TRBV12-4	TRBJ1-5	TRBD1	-	TGTGCCAGCGGGTTACAGGGGGCTCGACAGCCCCAGCATTTT	CASGLQGARQPQHF
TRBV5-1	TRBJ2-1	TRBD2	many	TGCGCCAGCAGCTTGGAAGGTAGCGGGGGACGAGAGCAGTTCTTC	CASSLEGSGGREQFF
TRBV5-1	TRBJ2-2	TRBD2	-	TGCGCCAGCAGCGGGGGGGCGAACACCGGGGAGCTGTTTTTT	CASSGGANTGELFF
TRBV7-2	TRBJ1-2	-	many	TGTGCCAGCAGCAAAAGGGAGGGGAACTATGGCTACACCTTC	CASSKREGNYGYTF
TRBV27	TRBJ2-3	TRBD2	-	TGTGCCAGCAGTCAGGGACTAGCGGGGGTCGCAGATACGCAGTATTTT	CASSQGLAGVADTQYF
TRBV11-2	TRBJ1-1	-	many	TGTGCCAGCAGCTTAGAGTTTGGAAAAATGAACACTGAAGCTTTCTTT	CASSLEFGKMNTEAFF
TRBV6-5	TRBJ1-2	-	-	TGTGCCAGCAGTTACGCCCTACAGGCGGTCGCCTATGGCTACACCTTC	CASSYALQAVAYGYTF
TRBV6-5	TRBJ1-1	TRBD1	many	TGTGCCAGCAGTTACGGGAGGCCAGGGGGAACCTTGAACACTGAAGCTTTCTTT	CASSYGRPGGTLNTEAFF
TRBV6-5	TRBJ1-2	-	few	TGTGCCAGCACTCGGACGGCGGAGCCTAACTATGGCTACACCTTC	CASTRTAEPNYGYTF
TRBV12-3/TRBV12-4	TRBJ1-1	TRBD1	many	TGTGCCAGCAGGATCCCGGGACAGGGGGCAAGGAACACTGAAGCTTTCTTT	CASRIPGQGARNTEAFF
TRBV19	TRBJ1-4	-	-	TGTGCCAGTAGTATACGAGGGGGAGAAAAACTGTTTTTT	CASSIRGGEKLFF
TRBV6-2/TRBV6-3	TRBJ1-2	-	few	TGTGCCAGCCTATCTGCCCAGCGCTCCTATGGCTACACCTTC	CASLSAQRSYGYTF
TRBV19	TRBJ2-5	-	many	TGTGCCAGTAGTATATCTGGGATGCGGGAGACCCAGTACTTC	CASSISGMRETQYF
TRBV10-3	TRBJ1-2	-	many	TGTGCCATCACGGAGACACTCTATGGCTACACCTTC	CAITETLYGYTF
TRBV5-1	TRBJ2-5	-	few	TGCGCCAGCAGCTTGGTTTGGGGCAGAAGTCCAGAGACCCAGTACTTC	CASSLVWGRSPETQYF
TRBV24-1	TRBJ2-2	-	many	TGTGCCACCAGTGATCCGAACACCGGGGAGCTGTTTTTT	CATSDPNTGELFF
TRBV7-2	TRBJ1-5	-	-	TGTGCCAGCAGCTTAGAGTGGCCACTCAATCAGCCCCAGCATTTT	CASSLEWPLNQPQHF
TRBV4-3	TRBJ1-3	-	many	TGCGCCAGCAGCCACCCCCCGCCCCGAAACACCATATATTTT	CASSHPPPRNTIYF
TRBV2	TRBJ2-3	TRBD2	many	TGTGCCAGCAGTCCCGGGACTAGGTCATCAGATACGCAGTATTTT	CASSPGTRSSDTQYF
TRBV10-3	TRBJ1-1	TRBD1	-	TGTGCCAGCGGACAGGGATGGGACACTGAAGCTTTCTTT	CASGQGWDTEAFF
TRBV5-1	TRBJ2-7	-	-	TGCGCCAGCTCTCAAACCGGGGGCGTCAACGAGCAGTACTTC	CASSQTGGVNEQYF
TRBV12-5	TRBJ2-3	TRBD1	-	TGTGCTAGTGGTACCGGGACAGGGGGTTTAGATACGCAGTATTTT	CASGTGTGGLDTQYF
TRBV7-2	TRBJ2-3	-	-	TGTGCCAGCAGCTTAGATGGGACTCTGACAGATACGCAGTATTTT	CASSLDGTLTDTQYF
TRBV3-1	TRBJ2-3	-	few	TGTGCCAGCAGCCAGAAAAGGTCATTCACAGATACGCAGTATTTT	CASSQKRSFTDTQYF
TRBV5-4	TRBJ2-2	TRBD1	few	TGTGCCAGCAGCTTGGATTTCGGGGCAGGGACAGCGGGGGAGCTGTTTTTT	CASSLDFGAGTAGELFF
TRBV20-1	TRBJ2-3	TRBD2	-	TGCAGTGCTAGAGATCTTAGGCGGGGGGTCACAGATACGCAGTATTTT	CSARDLRRGVTDTQYF
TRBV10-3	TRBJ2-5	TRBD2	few	TGTGCCTCTTCTCCGACTAGCGGAGGGGAGACCCAGTACTTC	CASSPTSGGETQYF
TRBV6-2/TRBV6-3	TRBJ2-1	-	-	TGTGCCAGCAGTTACGAGTCTCAGGGCCGTGAGCAGTTCTTC	CASSYESQGREQFF
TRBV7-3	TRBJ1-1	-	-	TGTGCCAGCAGCTTAACGTCCAGGGACACTGAAGCTTTCTTT	CASSLTSRDTEAFF